This section outlines one T cell receptor (beta chain) sequence together with its context. With 0 bases removed from V and 2 bases from J, the gap between germline ends came to 10 bases. The germline gives CDR1 MNHEY, CDR2 SMNVEV (reference sequence). This CDR3 is 15 amino acids long. Source study methods: Amplification from reference gene primers served as the basis for estimated nucleated cell counts. Produced via immunoSEQ multiplex PCR; TCRdb's table is partial and in-frame only. The DNA was the basis for D and trimming; V, J and clone size are from that table. The sample holds fewer than 150,000 clones, roughly four fifths seen once. These data belong to a study of blood T cell repertoires in COVID-19. Study-level information: Some COVID-19 samples were acute and others convalescent; all came from the United States, Italy and Spain. PBMCs, B-cell-depleted T cells, or T cells were the source of the cDNA or gDNA that made up the material.

J is TRBJ1-1 and V is TRBV27, with D uncertain. The sample consisted of PBMCs or T cells enriched from blood (not recorded which). This sequence was found in a man in his thirties or forties who had recovered from COVID-19. The CDR3, as DNA: TGTGCCAGCAGTTTATCGATGGCTGTCAACACTGAAGCTTTCTTT. It translates to CASSLSMAVNTEAFF.